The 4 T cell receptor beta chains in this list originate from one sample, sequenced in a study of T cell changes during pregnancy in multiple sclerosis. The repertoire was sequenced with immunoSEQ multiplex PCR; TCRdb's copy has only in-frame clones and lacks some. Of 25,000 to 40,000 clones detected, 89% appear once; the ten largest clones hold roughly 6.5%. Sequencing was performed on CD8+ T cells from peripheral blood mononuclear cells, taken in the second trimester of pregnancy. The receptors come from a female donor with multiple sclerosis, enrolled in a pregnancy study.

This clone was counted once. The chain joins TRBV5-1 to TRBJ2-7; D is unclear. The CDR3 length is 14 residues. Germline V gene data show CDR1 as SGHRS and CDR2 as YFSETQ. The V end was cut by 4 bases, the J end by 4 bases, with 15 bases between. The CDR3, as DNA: TGCGCCAGCAGCCCCTACGGCGGTCTTTACGAGCAGTACTTC. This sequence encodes CASSPYGGLYEQYF.

The CDR3 region has the DNA TGTGCCAGCAGCTTCGGAACAGCACACTACGAGCAGTACTTC. Translation: CASSFGTAHYEQYF. This chain connects TRBV13 to TRBJ2-7; D is unclear. The V gene lost 3 bases and the J gene lost 3 bases, with 12 bases spanning the gap. CDR1 is PRHDT and CDR2 is FYEKMQ in the germline V gene (reference sequence). The CDR3 sequence is 14 residues long.

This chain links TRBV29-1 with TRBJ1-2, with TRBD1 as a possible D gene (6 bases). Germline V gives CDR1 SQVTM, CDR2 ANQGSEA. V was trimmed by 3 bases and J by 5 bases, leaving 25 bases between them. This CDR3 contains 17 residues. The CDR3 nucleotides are TGCAGCGTTGATGAGTATGGGGGCAGCGGAACTAGGTATGGCTACACCTTC. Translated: CSVDEYGGSGTRYGYTF.

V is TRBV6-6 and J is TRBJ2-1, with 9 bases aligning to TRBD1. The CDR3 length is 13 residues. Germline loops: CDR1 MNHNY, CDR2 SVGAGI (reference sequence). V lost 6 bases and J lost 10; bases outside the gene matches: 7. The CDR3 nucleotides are TGTGCCAGCAGCAGGACAGGGGAGGGGGAGCAGTTCTTC. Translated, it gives CASSRTGEGEQFF.